This entry describes one T cell receptor (beta chain). The record originates from a study of cytomegalovirus exposure and HLA in healthy donors. CDR1 and CDR2 (germline): SGDLS, YYNGEE. Trimming took 6 bases from V and 3 from J, leaving 13 bases between them. The CDR3 is 14 amino acids. The PCR contained 60 Vbeta and 13 Jbeta primers. Only in-frame clones appear in the TCRdb table, and some are missing; sequencing was by immunoSEQ multiplex PCR. The data contain roughly 150,000 clones, around 80% of them singletons. The rearrangement links TRBV9 to TRBJ2-1; D is perhaps TRBD2 (5 bases). The origin of this receptor is a woman aged 40-49 years in good health and CMV-seronegative. The sequenced sample was PBMCs. The CDR3: CASTPDEGYNEQFF. The CDR3 DNA is TGTGCCAGCACCCCGGACGAGGGCTACAATGAGCAGTTCTTC.